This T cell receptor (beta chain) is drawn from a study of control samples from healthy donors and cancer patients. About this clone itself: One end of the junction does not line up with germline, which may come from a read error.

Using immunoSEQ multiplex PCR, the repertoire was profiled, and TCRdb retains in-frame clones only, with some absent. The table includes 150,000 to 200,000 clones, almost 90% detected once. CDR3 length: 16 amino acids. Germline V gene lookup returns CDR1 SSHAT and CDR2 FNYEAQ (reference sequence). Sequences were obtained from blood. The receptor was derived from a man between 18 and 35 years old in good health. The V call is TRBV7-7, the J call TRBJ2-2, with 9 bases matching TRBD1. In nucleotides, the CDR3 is TGTGCTAGCAGCTGGACTTCGACAGGGGGCACCGGGGAGCTGTTTTTT. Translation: CASSWTSTGGTGELFF.